The 17 T cell receptor beta chains presented below share a single source sample, sequenced in a study of beta chain features in type 1 diabetes. Expressed TCRB transcripts got sequenced, as all isolated RNA was reverse transcribed. The method was immunoSEQ multiplex PCR; TCRdb's version includes in-frame clones alone and lacks a portion of them. The sample lists under 500,000 clones, 25% to 35% occurring once. Sequenced: naive CD4+ T cells from blood. These receptors were obtained from a man younger than 35 in good health.

J is TRBJ2-3 and V is TRBV4-1, with D possibly TRBD1 on 6 matching bases. The V end was cut by 5 bases, the J end by 11 bases, with 14 bases between. The germline CDR1 and CDR2 sequences are MGHRA and YSYEKL. The CDR3 covers 12 residues. CDR3 amino acids: CASSETPRGQYF. For the CDR3, the DNA is TGCGCCAGCAGCGAAACCCCCAGGGGGCAGTATTTT.

This clone has just a few counts. As DNA, the CDR3 is TGTGCCAGCAGCCCGGACAGCCGGCAGCCCCAGCATTTT. Protein product: CASSPDSRQPQHF. The chain uses TRBV7-9 and TRBJ1-5, with D perhaps matching TRBD1 (6 bases). The CDR3 extends over 13 amino acids. Germline assignment: CDR1 SEHNR and CDR2 FQNEAQ (reference sequence). V was trimmed by 5 bases and J by 7 bases, leaving 12 bases between them.

This clone was detected only a few times. Other DNA sequences of this sample code for an identical CDR3. The rearrangement links TRBV30 to TRBJ2-1; 12 positions match TRBD2. The CDR3 covers 13 residues. V lost 3 bases to trimming and J lost 6 bases; unmatched junction nucleotides: 0. Germline V CDR1 and CDR2: GTSNPN, SVGIG (reference sequence). The CDR3 loop is CAWRLAGGNEQFF. The CDR3 DNA sequence: TGTGCCTGGAGACTAGCGGGAGGCAATGAGCAGTTCTTC.

This clone was recorded once. The chain links TRBV4-3 to TRBJ2-1; 10 bases agree with TRBD2. This CDR3 is 18 amino acids long. J lost 2 bases, V lost 2 bases, and 9 bases had no gene match. Germline V gene sequence: CDR1 LGHNA, CDR2 YSLEER. CDR3 DNA: TGCGCCAGCAGCCAATCTAGCGGGAGTTTTTGGCCCTACAATGAGCAGTTCTTC. Translating it yields CASSQSSGSFWPYNEQFF.

The sample holds a few counts of this clone. This chain uses TRBV30 with TRBJ2-1; TRBD1 aligns across 9 bases. The CDR3 totals 15 residues. Germline CDR1 is GTSNPN and CDR2 is SVGIG (reference sequence). Germline trimming cut 5 bases from V and 8 bases from J; bases unmatched to any gene: 13. CDR3 sequence (DNA): TGTGCCTGGGATTACCGGGACAGGGCACTCGATGAGCAGTTCTTC. Residues: CAWDYRDRALDEQFF.

In its sample, this clone was seen a few times. The chain combines TRBV10-3 with TRBJ2-7; TRBD2 agrees at 9 bases. J was trimmed by 3 bases and V by 6 bases; bases with no gene match: 6. Germline assignment: CDR1 ENHRY and CDR2 SYGVKD. CDR3 length: 14 residues. This chain's CDR3 is CAISASGEDYEQYF. CDR3 nucleotides: TGTGCCATCAGCGCTAGCGGGGAAGACTACGAGCAGTACTTC.

CDR3 loop: CASSGGLADGDTQYF. The CDR3 DNA sequence: TGTGCCAGCAGCGGGGGACTAGCGGATGGAGATACGCAGTATTTT. The V gene is TRBV5-4, the J gene TRBJ2-3, with TRBD2 matching 11 bases. V was clipped by 4 bases and J by 5 bases; unmatched bases: 6. In germline, CDR1 is SGHNT, CDR2 YYREEE (reference sequence). The CDR3 has 15 amino acids.

This clone was picked up a small number of times. This rearrangement joins TRBV7-8 to TRBJ2-3; TRBD2 aligns across 14 bases. This CDR3 is built from 17 residues. Germline V CDR1 and CDR2: SGHVS, FQNEAQ. V gave up 5 bases and J gave up 2 bases; unmatched junction bases: 6. The chain's CDR3 is CASSLLTSGRVTDTQYF. The CDR3 DNA sequence: TGTGCCAGCAGCCTCCTGACTAGCGGGAGGGTCACAGATACGCAGTATTTT.

There are a few counts of this clone. As DNA, the CDR3 is TGTGCCAGCAGCCCCGGACTAGCGCTTCTCTACGAGCAGTACTTC. Protein sequence: CASSPGLALLYEQYF. The gene calls are TRBV7-9 and TRBJ2-7, with 9 positions matching TRBD2. CDR3 size: 15 residues. Germline V lookup: CDR1 SEHNR, CDR2 FQNEAQ (reference sequence). J was trimmed by 3 bases and V by 5 bases; bases with no gene match: 8.

The chain carries TRBV29-1 and TRBJ2-7; 9 bases match TRBD2. Germline-derived CDR1 and CDR2 are SQVTM and ANQGSEA. V lost 6 bases and J lost 2; bases outside the gene matches: 11. This CDR3 comprises 15 residues. The CDR3 protein is CSVRTGLASTYEQYF. The CDR3 DNA reads TGCAGCGTGCGAACAGGACTAGCGAGTACCTACGAGCAGTACTTC.

This clone has just a few counts. The chain recombines TRBV7-2 with TRBJ2-6; D might be TRBD1 (6 bases). Germline CDR1 and CDR2: SGHTA and FQGNSA. V shed 8 bases and J shed 2 bases, with 10 bases lying between them. This CDR3 comprises 14 residues. Here the CDR3 reads CASGTGTGANVLTF. CDR3 DNA sequence: TGTGCCAGCGGAACAGGGACTGGGGCCAACGTCCTGACTTTC.

CDR3 DNA: TGTGCCAGCACTTACCGAGGCCGGGTTATCTATGGCTACACCTTC. Translating gives CASTYRGRVIYGYTF. This chain connects TRBV28 to TRBJ1-2; D not resolved. This CDR3 contains 15 residues. The V end lost 7 bases, the J end lost 4 bases, and 19 bases lay between the germline ends. The germline V gene encodes CDR1 MDHEN and CDR2 SYDVKM.

The rearrangement joins TRBV10-3 to TRBJ2-1; D might be TRBD2 (6 bases). Germline values: CDR1 ENHRY, CDR2 SYGVKD. Deletions cut 0 bases from V and 2 bases from J, with 14 bases between. This CDR3 is 17 amino acids long. This CDR3 is CAISESRKGTAYNEQFF. Here the CDR3 DNA reads TGTGCCATCAGTGAGTCTCGAAAGGGGACTGCCTACAATGAGCAGTTCTTC.

This clone was counted between two and nine times. The V gene is TRBV7-8, the J gene TRBJ1-1, with 10 positions matching TRBD1. This CDR3 contains 15 residues. Germline trimming cut 1 base from V and 5 bases from J; bases unmatched to any gene: 4. CDR1 and CDR2 from the germline V gene are SGHVS and FQNEAQ. CDR3 sequence: CASSLVTGGWTEAFF. The CDR3 region has the DNA TGTGCCAGCAGCTTAGTGACAGGGGGCTGGACTGAAGCTTTCTTT. The full variable domain, its missing parts supplied by reference TRBV7-8 and TRBJ1-1, is GAGVSQSPRYKVAKRGQDVALRCDPISGHVSLFWYQQALGQGPEFLTYFQNEAQLDKSGLPSDRFFAERPEGSVSTLKIQRTQQEDSAVYLCASSLVTGGWTEAFFGQGTRLTVV.

The chain links TRBV6-6 to TRBJ2-7; 7 nucleotides line up with TRBD1. This CDR3 region has 12 residues. Looked up from germline, CDR1 is MNHNY and CDR2 is SVGAGI (reference sequence). J gave up 2 bases and V 8 bases, and 3 bases lay outside the gene matches. CDR3 sequence: CASGGQTYEQYF. CDR3 nucleotide sequence: TGTGCCAGCGGGGGACAGACCTACGAGCAGTACTTC.

This chain connects TRBV19 to TRBJ2-4; 9 bases agree with TRBD2. From germline, CDR1 is LNHDA and CDR2 SQIVND (reference sequence). This CDR3 is 19 amino acids long. The V gene end was trimmed by 5 bases and the J gene end by 0 bases; junction bases not matched to a gene: 14. In DNA, the CDR3 is TGTGCCAGTAGTGCCACCCGGCGGGAGGGTTACCTAGCCAAAAACATTCAGTACTTC. This gives the protein CASSATRREGYLAKNIQYF.

A few counts support this clone. The chain joins TRBV6-6 to TRBJ2-7; D may match TRBD1 or TRBD2 (7 bases each). There are 13 residues in the CDR3. Trimming removed 6 bases from V and 5 bases from J, with 14 bases in between. Germline CDR1 is MNHNY and CDR2 is SVGAGI (reference sequence). CDR3 sequence (DNA): TGTGCCAGCAGCCTCAGGGGGGGTGACGAGCAGTACTTC. Translation gives CASSLRGGDEQYF.